This paragraph covers one T cell receptor beta chain sequence. Its antigen is as yet unknown. This entry belongs to a study of PD-1 blockade in classical Hodgkin lymphoma. Trimming removed 4 bases at V and 0 bases at J, with 4 bases between. The CDR3 covers 14 residues. Per the germline V gene, CDR1 is SGHNT and CDR2 is YENEEA. All the patients suffered relapse after autologous stem cell transplantation, and brentuximab vedotin exposure differed. Study-wide results and limits: Complete responders entered with baseline diversity on par with newly diagnosed patients, the results showed. Compared with baseline, CD4+ but not CD8+ TCR diversity had risen significantly by C4D1.

Here immunoSEQ multiplex PCR was the method, and the copy in TCRdb shows in-frame clones only, minus some. The sample records around 150,000 clones, 78% being singletons. The starting material was peripheral blood mononuclear cells (PBMCs), obtained before the second cycle of nivolumab. This TCR was recovered from a human donor with classical Hodgkin lymphoma. The V call is TRBV11-3, the J call TRBJ1-6, with no clear D. CDR3 coding DNA: TGTGCCAGCAGCTCGGGCTCCTATAATTCACCCCTCCACTTT. Amino acid sequence: CASSSGSYNSPLHF.